The present TCR beta chain was sequenced within a study of cytomegalovirus exposure and HLA in healthy donors. Study information: In an early release, HLA-typed donors contributed tens of millions of unique TCR sequences. Study outcomes and limitations: A missense DCLRE1C variant was associated with V- and J-gene trimming of TCR beta chains in a later analysis, and an independent cohort replicated the association.

60 Vbeta and 13 Jbeta primers were used in PCR. Profiled with immunoSEQ multiplex PCR; TCRdb holds only in-frame clones, not every one. The sample lists some 150,000 clones, approximately 73% seen once, with over 13% in the top ten. A remark on this clone: Its antigen is undetermined.

This CDR3 is 15 amino acids long. V lost 2 bases and J lost 5, with 16 bases in between. Germline V gene lookup returns CDR1 SGDLS and CDR2 YYNGEE. The receptor was derived from a human donor in good health. The sequencing input was PBMCs. The J gene is TRBJ2-5, the V gene TRBV9; D may be TRBD1 (5 bases). The CDR3 DNA is TGTGCCAGCAGCGTCGGCGCAGGGATAGTGGAGACCCAGTACTTC. It translates to CASSVGAGIVETQYF.